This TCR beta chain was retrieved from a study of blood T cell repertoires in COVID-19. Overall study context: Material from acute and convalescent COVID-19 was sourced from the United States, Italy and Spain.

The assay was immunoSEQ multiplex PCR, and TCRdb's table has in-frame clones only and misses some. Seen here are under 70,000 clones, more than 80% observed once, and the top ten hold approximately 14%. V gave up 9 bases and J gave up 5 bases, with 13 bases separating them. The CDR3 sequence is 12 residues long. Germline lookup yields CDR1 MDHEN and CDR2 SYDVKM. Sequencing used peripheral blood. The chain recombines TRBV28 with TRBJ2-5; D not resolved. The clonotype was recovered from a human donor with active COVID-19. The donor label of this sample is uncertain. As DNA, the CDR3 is TGTGCCAGTTCTAGTAGCTGGGAGACCCAGTACTTC. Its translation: CASSSSWETQYF.